The 22 T cell receptor beta chains given below trace back to one sample, sequenced in a study of T cell repertoires in cytomegalovirus infection. Each CDR3 protein is one row after TCRdb ran MiXCR on the reads. The sample yields around 570,000 distinct CDR3 sequences, over 35% seen once. These receptors lack a known antigen. The sample in question was cultured PBMCs, obtained from culture after CMV antigen stimulation. These receptor sequences come from a human donor in good health (CMV status not recorded). Some clones in this sample may be carry-over from other donors' samples.

V and J are TRBV7-9 and TRBJ2-7; a weak D match, TRBD1 (6 bases). This CDR3 is 14 amino acids long. Trimming left V 4 bases short and J 0 bases short, with 10 bases between. CDR1 SEHNR and CDR2 FQNEAQ come from the germline V gene (reference sequence). The CDR3 reads CASSSTGFSYEQYF. The DNA of the CDR3 is TGTGCCAGCAGCTCCACAGGGTTCTCCTACGAGCAGTACTTC.

The chain has TRBV7-9 and TRBJ1-1; D may be TRBD1 (5 bases). The CDR3 length is 15 residues. Germline assignment: CDR1 SEHNR and CDR2 FQNEAQ (reference sequence). Trimming took off 4 bases at V and 8 bases at J, with 20 bases between the two ends. This chain's CDR3 is CASSSTVGAASEAFF. In nucleotides, the CDR3 is TGTGCCAGCAGCTCGACAGTTGGTGCGGCGTCAGAAGCTTTCTTT.

The gene calls are TRBV6-5 and TRBJ1-1; D call uncertain. The germline gives CDR1 MNHEY, CDR2 SVGAGI. The V and J ends lost 6 bases and 8 bases respectively, with 10 bases between them. The CDR3 is 11 residues long. DNA for the CDR3: TGTGCCAGCAGCTCAGGAGGGGAAGCTTTCTTT. This gives the protein CASSSGGEAFF.

The chain links TRBV2 to TRBJ2-5, with D tentatively TRBD1 (6 bases). CDR1 and CDR2 (germline): SNHLY, FYNNEI. Trimming cost V 0 bases and J 5 bases, with 16 bases left between them. This CDR3 has 16 amino acids. The CDR3 reads CASSEAPNTGTETQYF. The DNA for the CDR3 is TGTGCCAGCAGTGAAGCGCCCAATACAGGGACGGAGACCCAGTACTTC.

The gene calls are TRBV27 and TRBJ2-7, with TRBD2 identical over 7 bases. J lost 0 bases, V lost 7 bases, and 24 bases had no gene match. From germline, CDR1 is MNHEY and CDR2 SMNVEV (reference sequence). CDR3 size: 20 residues. Here the CDR3 reads CASTNFFRSGGGTLSYEQYF. CDR3 DNA: TGTGCCAGCACCAACTTCTTCCGTTCGGGCGGGGGTACCCTCTCCTACGAGCAGTACTTC.

This clonotype has only a few counts. The J gene is TRBJ2-1, the V gene TRBV6-1; TRBD2 matches at 10 bases. Trimming removed 7 bases from V and 12 bases from J; junction bases left unmatched: 15. Germline loops: CDR1 MNHNS, CDR2 SASEGT. CDR3 length: 15 amino acids. CDR3 in amino acids: CASTPSGGLHQGQFF. CDR3 sequence (DNA): TGTGCCAGCACTCCTAGCGGGGGCCTTCATCAGGGGCAGTTCTTC.

The chain joins TRBV20-1 to TRBJ1-4, with TRBD1 as a possible D gene (5 bases). Germline CDR1 and CDR2: DFQATT and SNEGSKA (reference sequence). V lost 2 bases and J lost 8, with 18 bases in between. The CDR3 length is 15 residues. CDR3 sequence (DNA): TGCAGTGCTAGACACCCGGGGCAGGGAAGCGAAAAACTGTTTTTT. It is translated as CSARHPGQGSEKLFF.

In its sample, this clonotype was seen a few times. The genes are TRBV6-1 and TRBJ2-3; 7 bases are shared with TRBD1. CDR1 is MNHNS, CDR2 SASEGT, per germline. This CDR3 has 16 residues. Germline trimming cut 3 bases from V and 6 bases from J; bases unmatched to any gene: 12. Written as DNA, the CDR3 is TGTGCCAGCAGTGACCGGACAGGTAGCCATAGGGATACGCAGTATTTT. Amino acids: CASSDRTGSHRDTQYF.

The chain employs TRBV7-8 and TRBJ2-1; 8 nucleotides line up with TRBD2. The germline V gene has CDR1 SGHVS and CDR2 FQNEAQ. CDR3 length: 15 amino acids. Germline trimming cut 5 bases from V and 4 bases from J; bases unmatched to any gene: 7. The CDR3 DNA reads TGTGCCAGCAGCCACGGGAGGGGGGGGTACAATGAGCAGTTCTTC. Translated, it gives CASSHGRGGYNEQFF.

Regarding this clonotype: One base away lies a much larger clone, so this may be a sequencing read error. The chain carries TRBV7-2 and TRBJ1-2; no firm D call. The CDR3 contains 14 residues. The germline V gene has CDR1 SGHTA and CDR2 FQGNSA. In DNA, the CDR3 is TGTGCCAACAGCCCGCCCGGTTCCGATTATGGCTACACCTTC. Translated: CANSPPGSDYGYTF.

This clonotype appeared once. The chain employs TRBV4-1 and TRBJ1-2; 12 positions agree with TRBD1. The CDR3 runs 15 residues. J was trimmed by 8 bases and V by 4 bases; bases with no gene match: 8. CDR1 and CDR2 from the germline V gene are MGHRA and YSYEKL. Here the CDR3 DNA reads TGCGCCAGCAGCCGACCGGGACAGGGGGCTCGAGGCTACACCTTC. Amino acids: CASSRPGQGARGYTF.

This chain uses TRBV6-8 with TRBJ2-1; unclear D gene. The germline CDR1 and CDR2 sequences are MNHGY and SAAAGT. The CDR3 has 12 amino acids. With 3 bases removed from V and 9 bases from J, the gap between germline ends came to 9 bases. CDR3 nucleotides: TGTGCCAGCAGTTATGGGGTTGGTGAGCAGTTCTTC. This sequence encodes CASSYGVGEQFF.

This chain joins TRBV6-2 or TRBV6-3 and TRBJ2-5; no clear D. In germline, CDR1 is MNHEY, CDR2 SVGEGT. CDR3 length: 13 residues. Trimming left V 3 bases short and J 2 bases short, with 7 bases between. CDR3 sequence reads: CASSYWSQETQYF. The CDR3 region has the DNA TGTGCCAGCAGTTATTGGTCTCAAGAGACCCAGTACTTC.

This sequence joins TRBV11-2 and TRBJ2-1; D not certain. The CDR3 has 15 residues. V was pared by 0 bases and J by 0 bases, with 6 bases between. The germline V gene has CDR1 SGHAT and CDR2 FQNNGV. The CDR3 nucleotides are TGTGCCAGCAGCTTAGAATGGGTCTCCTACAATGAGCAGTTCTTC. It encodes CASSLEWVSYNEQFF.

This rearrangement joins TRBV5-5 to TRBJ2-7, with D maybe TRBD1 (7 bases). The CDR3 runs to 17 residues. V was shortened by 0 bases and J by 7 bases, with 23 bases between the two germline ends. Germline lookup yields CDR1 SGHKS and CDR2 YYEKEE (reference sequence). The CDR3: CASSLAPTGQLAREQYF. The CDR3 DNA is TGTGCCAGCAGCTTGGCCCCGACAGGGCAGCTAGCGCGGGAGCAGTACTTC.

The chain recombines TRBV19 with TRBJ1-2; 7 nucleotides agree with TRBD1. CDR3 length equals 16 residues. Per germline, CDR1 LNHDA and CDR2 SQIVND (reference sequence). The ends lost 5 bases at V and 5 bases at J; junction bases unmatched: 14. The CDR3 sequence: CASSPRTGRVRYGYTF. The CDR3 nucleotides read TGTGCCAGTAGTCCACGGACAGGACGAGTACGTTATGGCTACACCTTC.

V and J are TRBV20-1 and TRBJ2-1; 9 bases are a match to TRBD2. This CDR3 contains 15 residues. CDR1 DFQATT and CDR2 SNEGSKA come from the germline V gene (reference sequence). The V and J ends lost 2 bases and 6 bases, in that order; junction bases with no gene match: 8. CDR3 sequence: CSARKTSGGLNEQFF. In DNA, the CDR3 is TGCAGTGCTAGAAAGACTAGCGGAGGCCTCAATGAGCAGTTCTTC.

The gene calls are TRBV4-1 and TRBJ1-5; possible D gene TRBD1, 6 bases. The germline V gene encodes CDR1 MGHRA and CDR2 YSYEKL. The length of the CDR3 is 17 residues. Trimming removed 1 base at V and 2 bases at J, with 15 bases between. The CDR3 nucleotides are TGCGCCAGCAGCCAAGGCGGTTCGGGGGGCCGCAATCAGCCCCAGCATTTT. Translated: CASSQGGSGGRNQPQHF.

In this sample, this clonotype turned up once. The CDR3: CASGLAGGNTEAFF. The CDR3 DNA follows: TGTGCTAGTGGTTTGGCGGGAGGGAACACTGAAGCTTTCTTT. The chain has TRBV12-5 and TRBJ1-1, with D unresolved. Germline CDR1 LGHNT, CDR2 FRNRAP. V lost 1 base and J lost 1, with 7 bases in between. This CDR3 is built from 14 residues.

The chain joins TRBV15 to TRBJ2-3; TRBD2 is a possible D gene (7 bases). V was cut by 5 bases and J by 5 bases, with 20 bases left in between. From germline, CDR1 is LNHNV and CDR2 YYDKDF (reference sequence). The CDR3 spans 16 residues. The CDR3 protein is CATSGGEGGRGDTQYF. The CDR3 coding sequence is TGTGCCACCAGCGGCGGCGAGGGGGGGCGCGGAGATACGCAGTATTTT.

The chain is built from TRBV5-5 and TRBJ1-2; D is undetermined. The V gene's germline CDR1 is SGHKS and CDR2 YYEKEE (reference sequence). V lost 6 bases to trimming and J lost 3 bases, with 6 bases between them. The CDR3 runs 11 residues. This CDR3 is CASTADYGYTF. Here the CDR3 DNA reads TGTGCCAGCACCGCCGACTATGGCTACACCTTC.

The genes are TRBV7-2 and TRBJ2-3; D gene unclear. This CDR3 is built from 14 residues. V lost 0 bases and J 4 bases, leaving 8 bases between the germline ends. Germline V CDR1 and CDR2: SGHTA, FQGNSA. CDR3 protein: CASSLARVPDTQYF. Here the CDR3 DNA reads TGTGCCAGCAGCTTAGCCAGAGTCCCAGATACGCAGTATTTT.